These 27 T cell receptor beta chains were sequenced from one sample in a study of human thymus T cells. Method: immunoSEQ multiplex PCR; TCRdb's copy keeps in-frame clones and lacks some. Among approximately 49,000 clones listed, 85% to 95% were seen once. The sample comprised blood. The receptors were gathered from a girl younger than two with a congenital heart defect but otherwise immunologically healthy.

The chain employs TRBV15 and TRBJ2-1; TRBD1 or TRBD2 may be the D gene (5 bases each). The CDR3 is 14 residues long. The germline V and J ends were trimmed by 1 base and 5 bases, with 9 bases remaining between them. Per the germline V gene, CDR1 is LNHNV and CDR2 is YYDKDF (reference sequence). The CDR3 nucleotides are TGTGCCACCAGCAGAGCGGGACGTCACAATGAGCAGTTCTTC. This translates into CATSRAGRHNEQFF.

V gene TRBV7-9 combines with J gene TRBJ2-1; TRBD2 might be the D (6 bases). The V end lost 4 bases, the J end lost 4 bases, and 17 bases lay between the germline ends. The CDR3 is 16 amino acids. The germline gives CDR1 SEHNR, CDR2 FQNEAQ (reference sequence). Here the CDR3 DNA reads TGTGCCAGCAGCTCGGCACAAACCGGGAGATACAATGAGCAGTTCTTC. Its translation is CASSSAQTGRYNEQFF. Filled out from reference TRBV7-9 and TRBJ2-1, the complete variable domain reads DTGVSQNPRHKITKRGQNVTFRCDPISEHNRLYWYRQTLGQGPEFLTYFQNEAQLEKSRLLSDRFSAERPKGSFSTLEIQRTEQGDSAMYLCASSSAQTGRYNEQFFGPGTRLTVL.

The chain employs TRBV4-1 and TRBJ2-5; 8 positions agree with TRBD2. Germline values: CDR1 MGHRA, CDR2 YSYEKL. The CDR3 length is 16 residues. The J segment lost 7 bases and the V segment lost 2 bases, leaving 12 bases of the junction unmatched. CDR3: CASSQRTSPKLRTQYF. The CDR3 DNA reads TGCGCCAGCAGCCAAAGGACTAGCCCTAAATTGCGGACCCAGTACTTC.

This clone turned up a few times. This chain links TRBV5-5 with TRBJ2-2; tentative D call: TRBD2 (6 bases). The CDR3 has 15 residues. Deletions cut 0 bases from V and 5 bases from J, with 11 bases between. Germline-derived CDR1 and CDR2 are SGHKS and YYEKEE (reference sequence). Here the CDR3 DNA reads TGTGCCAGCAGCTTGGGACTAGGGAAAACCGGGGAGCTGTTTTTT. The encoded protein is CASSLGLGKTGELFF.

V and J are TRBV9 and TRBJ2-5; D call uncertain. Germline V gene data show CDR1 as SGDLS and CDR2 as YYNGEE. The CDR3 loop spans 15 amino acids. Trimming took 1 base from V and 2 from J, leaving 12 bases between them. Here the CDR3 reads CASSVTHYVQETQYF. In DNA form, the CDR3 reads TGTGCCAGCAGCGTAACCCATTACGTTCAAGAGACCCAGTACTTC. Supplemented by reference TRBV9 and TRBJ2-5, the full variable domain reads DSGVTQTPKHLITATGQRVTLRCSPRSGDLSVYWYQQSLDQGLQFLIQYYNGEERAKGNILERFSAQQFPDLHSELNLSSLELGDSALYFCASSVTHYVQETQYFGPGTRLLVL.

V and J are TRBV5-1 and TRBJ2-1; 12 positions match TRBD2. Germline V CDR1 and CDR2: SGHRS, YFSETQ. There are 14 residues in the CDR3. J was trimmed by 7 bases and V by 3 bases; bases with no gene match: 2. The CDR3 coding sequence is TGCGCCAGCAGCTCCGGGACTAGCGGGAATGAGCAGTTCTTC. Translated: CASSSGTSGNEQFF.

The CDR3, as DNA: TGTGCCAGCAGCCGTGGCCCACTTTACAATGAGCAGTTCTTC. The encoded protein is CASSRGPLYNEQFF. The V call is TRBV11-3, the J call TRBJ2-1; D gene uncertain. The germline gives CDR1 SGHNT, CDR2 YENEEA. V dropped 5 bases and J dropped 4 bases, with 12 bases sitting between them. The CDR3 covers 14 residues.

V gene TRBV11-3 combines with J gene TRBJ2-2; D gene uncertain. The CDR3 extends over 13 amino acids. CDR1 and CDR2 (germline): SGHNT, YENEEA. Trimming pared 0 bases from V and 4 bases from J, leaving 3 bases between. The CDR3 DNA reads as TGTGCCAGCAGCTTAGATGGCACCGGGGAGCTGTTTTTT. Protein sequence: CASSLDGTGELFF.

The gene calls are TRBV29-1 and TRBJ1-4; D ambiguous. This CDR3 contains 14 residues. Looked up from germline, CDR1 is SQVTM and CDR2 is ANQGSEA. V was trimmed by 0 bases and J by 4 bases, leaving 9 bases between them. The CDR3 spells CSVEDRAFNEKLFF. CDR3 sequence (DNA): TGCAGCGTTGAAGATCGGGCGTTTAATGAAAAACTGTTTTTT. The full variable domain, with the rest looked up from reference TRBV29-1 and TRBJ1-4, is SAVISQKPSRDICQRGTSLTIQCQVDSQVTMMFWYRQQPGQSLTLIATANQGSEATYESGFVIDKFPISRPNLTFSTLTVSNMSPEDSSIYLCSVEDRAFNEKLFFGSGTQLSVL.

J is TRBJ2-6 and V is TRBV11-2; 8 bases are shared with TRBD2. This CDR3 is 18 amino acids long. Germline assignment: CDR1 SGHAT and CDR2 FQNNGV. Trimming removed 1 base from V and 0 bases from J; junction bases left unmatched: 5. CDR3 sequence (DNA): TGTGCCAGCAGCTTAGTTAACGGGAGGGCCTCTGGGGCCAACGTCCTGACTTTC. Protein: CASSLVNGRASGANVLTF. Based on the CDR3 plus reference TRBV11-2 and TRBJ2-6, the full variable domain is EAGVAQSPRYKIIEKRQSVAFWCNPISGHATLYWYQQILGQGPKLLIQFQNNGVVDDSQLPKDRFSAERLKGVDSTLKIQPAKLEDSAVYLCASSLVNGRASGANVLTFGAGSRLTVL.

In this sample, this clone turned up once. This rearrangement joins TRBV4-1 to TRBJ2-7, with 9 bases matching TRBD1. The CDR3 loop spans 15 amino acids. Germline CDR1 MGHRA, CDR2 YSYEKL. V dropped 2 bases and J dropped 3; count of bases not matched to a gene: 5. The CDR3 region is CASSQPGQGVYEQYF. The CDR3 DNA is TGCGCCAGCAGCCAACCGGGACAGGGCGTCTACGAGCAGTACTTC.

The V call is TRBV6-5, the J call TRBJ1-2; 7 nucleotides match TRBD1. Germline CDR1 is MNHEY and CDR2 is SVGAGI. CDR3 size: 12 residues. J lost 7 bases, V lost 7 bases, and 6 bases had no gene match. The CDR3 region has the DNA TGTGCCAGCACAAGACAGGGTGGTGGCTACACCTTC. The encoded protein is CASTRQGGGYTF.

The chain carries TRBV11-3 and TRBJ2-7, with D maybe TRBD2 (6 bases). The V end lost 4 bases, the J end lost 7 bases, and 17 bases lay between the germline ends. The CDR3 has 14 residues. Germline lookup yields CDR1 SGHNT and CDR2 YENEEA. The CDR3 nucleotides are TGTGCCAGCAGCTCCATCCGGGAGCGCCTGGAGCAGTACTTC. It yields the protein CASSSIRERLEQYF.

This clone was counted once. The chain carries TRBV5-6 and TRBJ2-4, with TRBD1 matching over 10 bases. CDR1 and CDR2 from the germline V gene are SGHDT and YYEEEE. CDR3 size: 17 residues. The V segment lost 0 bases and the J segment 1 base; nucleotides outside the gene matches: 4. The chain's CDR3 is CASSLEGQGMAKNIQYF. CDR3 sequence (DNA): TGTGCCAGCAGCTTGGAGGGACAGGGGATGGCCAAAAACATTCAGTACTTC.

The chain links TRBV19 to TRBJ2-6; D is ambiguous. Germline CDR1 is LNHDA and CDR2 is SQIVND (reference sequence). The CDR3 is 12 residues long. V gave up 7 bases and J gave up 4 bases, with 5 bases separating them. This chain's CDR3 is CASISGANVLTF. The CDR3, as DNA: TGTGCCAGTATTTCCGGGGCCAACGTCCTGACTTTC.

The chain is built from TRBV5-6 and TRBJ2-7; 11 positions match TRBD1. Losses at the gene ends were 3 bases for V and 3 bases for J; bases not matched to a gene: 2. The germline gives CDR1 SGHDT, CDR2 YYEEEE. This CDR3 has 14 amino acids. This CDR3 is CASSWDRGGYEQYF. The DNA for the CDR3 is TGTGCCAGCAGCTGGGACAGGGGGGGCTACGAGCAGTACTTC.

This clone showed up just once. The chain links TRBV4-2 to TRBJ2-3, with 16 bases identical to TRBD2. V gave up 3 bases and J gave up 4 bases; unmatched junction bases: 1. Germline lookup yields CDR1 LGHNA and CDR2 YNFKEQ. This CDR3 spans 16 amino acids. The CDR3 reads CASSQGLAGGPDTQYF. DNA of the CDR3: TGTGCCAGCAGCCAGGGACTAGCGGGAGGGCCAGATACGCAGTATTTT.

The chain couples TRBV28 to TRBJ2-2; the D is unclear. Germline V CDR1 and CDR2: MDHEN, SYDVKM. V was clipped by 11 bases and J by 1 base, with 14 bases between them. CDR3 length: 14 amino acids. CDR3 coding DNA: TGTGCCCCCGCGGCCGGGTGGAACACCGGGGAGCTGTTTTTT. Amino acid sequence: CAPAAGWNTGELFF. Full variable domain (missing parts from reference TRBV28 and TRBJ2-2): DVKVTQSSRYLVKRTGEKVFLECVQDMDHENMFWYRQDPGLGLRLIYFSYDVKMKEKGDIPEGYSVSREKKERFSLILESASTNQTSMYLCAPAAGWNTGELFFGEGSRLTVL.

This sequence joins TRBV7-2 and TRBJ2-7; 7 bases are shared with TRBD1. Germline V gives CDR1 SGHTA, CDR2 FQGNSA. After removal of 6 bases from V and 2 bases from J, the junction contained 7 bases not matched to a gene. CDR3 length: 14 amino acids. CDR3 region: CASSEQGSAYEQYF. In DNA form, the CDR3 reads TGTGCCAGCAGTGAACAGGGGAGCGCCTACGAGCAGTACTTC.

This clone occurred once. The CDR3 protein is CASSLRSSSGRGTDTQYF. The CDR3 DNA follows: TGTGCCAGCAGCTTAAGGAGCTCTAGCGGGAGGGGAACAGATACGCAGTATTTT. The chain employs TRBV7-2 and TRBJ2-3; the match to TRBD2 covers 12 bases. Germline V lookup: CDR1 SGHTA, CDR2 FQGNSA. The CDR3 is 18 residues long. With 2 bases clipped from V and 3 bases from J, the junction kept 9 bases outside the gene matches.

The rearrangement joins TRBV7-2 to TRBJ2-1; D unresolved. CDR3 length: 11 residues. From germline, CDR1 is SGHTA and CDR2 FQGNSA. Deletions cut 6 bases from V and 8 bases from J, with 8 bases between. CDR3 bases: TGTGCCAGCAGTTTTAGGGATGAGCAGTTCTTC. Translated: CASSFRDEQFF.

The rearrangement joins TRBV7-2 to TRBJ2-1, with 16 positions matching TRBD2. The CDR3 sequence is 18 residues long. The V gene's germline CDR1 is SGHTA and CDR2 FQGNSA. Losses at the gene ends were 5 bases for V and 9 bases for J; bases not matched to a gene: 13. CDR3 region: CASSPRPGTSGRVGEQFF. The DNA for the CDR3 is TGTGCCAGCAGCCCACGTCCCGGGACTAGCGGGAGGGTGGGTGAGCAGTTCTTC.

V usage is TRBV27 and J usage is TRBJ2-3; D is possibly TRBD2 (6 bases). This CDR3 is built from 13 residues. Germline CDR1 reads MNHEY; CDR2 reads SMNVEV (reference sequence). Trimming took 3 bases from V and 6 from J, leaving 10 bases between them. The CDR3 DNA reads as TGTGCCAGCAGTTTTTCCGGAGGGGATACGCAGTATTTT. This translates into CASSFSGGDTQYF.

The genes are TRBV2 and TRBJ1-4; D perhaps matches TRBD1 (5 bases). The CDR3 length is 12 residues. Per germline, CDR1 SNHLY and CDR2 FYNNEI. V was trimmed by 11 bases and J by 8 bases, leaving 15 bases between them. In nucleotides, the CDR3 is TGTGCCGGGGGACGGGAGGAGGAAAAACTGTTTTTT. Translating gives CAGGREEEKLFF.

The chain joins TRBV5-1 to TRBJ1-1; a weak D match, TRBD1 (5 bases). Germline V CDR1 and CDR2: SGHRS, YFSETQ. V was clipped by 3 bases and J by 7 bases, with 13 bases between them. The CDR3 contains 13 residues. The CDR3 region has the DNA TGCGCCAGCAGCTATTCAGGGTTAGATGAAGCTTTCTTT. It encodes CASSYSGLDEAFF.

The DNA of the CDR3 is TGTGCCAGCAGCGGGGGGCGGGGAATCACAGATACGCAGTATTTT. Its protein product is CASSGGRGITDTQYF. The chain recombines TRBV9 with TRBJ2-3; D may match TRBD1 or TRBD2 (6 bases each). The V and J ends lost 3 bases and 2 bases respectively, with 13 bases between them. Germline V gene sequence: CDR1 SGDLS, CDR2 YYNGEE. There are 15 residues in the CDR3. Using reference TRBV9 and TRBJ2-3 for the parts outside the CDR3, the full variable domain is DSGVTQTPKHLITATGQRVTLRCSPRSGDLSVYWYQQSLDQGLQFLIQYYNGEERAKGNILERFSAQQFPDLHSELNLSSLELGDSALYFCASSGGRGITDTQYFGPGTRLTVL.

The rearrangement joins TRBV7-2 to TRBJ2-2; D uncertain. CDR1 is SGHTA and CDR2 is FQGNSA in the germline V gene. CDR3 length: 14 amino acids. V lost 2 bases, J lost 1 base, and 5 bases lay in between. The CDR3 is CASSLIWNTGELFF. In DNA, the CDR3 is TGTGCCAGCAGCTTAATCTGGAACACCGGGGAGCTGTTTTTT.